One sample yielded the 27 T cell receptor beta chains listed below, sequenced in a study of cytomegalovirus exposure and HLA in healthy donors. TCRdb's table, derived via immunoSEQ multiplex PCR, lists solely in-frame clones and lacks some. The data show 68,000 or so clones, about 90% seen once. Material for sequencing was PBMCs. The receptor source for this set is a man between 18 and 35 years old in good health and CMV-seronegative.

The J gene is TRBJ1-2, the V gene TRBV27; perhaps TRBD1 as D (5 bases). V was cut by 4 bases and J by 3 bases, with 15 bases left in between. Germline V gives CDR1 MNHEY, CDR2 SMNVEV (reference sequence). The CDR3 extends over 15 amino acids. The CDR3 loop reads CASSYDSALDYGYTF. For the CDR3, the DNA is TGTGCCAGCAGTTACGACAGCGCGCTTGACTATGGCTACACCTTC.

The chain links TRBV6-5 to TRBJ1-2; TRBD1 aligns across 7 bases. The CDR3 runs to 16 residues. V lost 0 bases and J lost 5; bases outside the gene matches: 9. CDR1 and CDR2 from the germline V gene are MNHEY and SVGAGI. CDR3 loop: CASSYSTGTDLYGYTF. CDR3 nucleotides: TGTGCCAGCAGTTACTCGACAGGGACGGACTTATATGGCTACACCTTC.

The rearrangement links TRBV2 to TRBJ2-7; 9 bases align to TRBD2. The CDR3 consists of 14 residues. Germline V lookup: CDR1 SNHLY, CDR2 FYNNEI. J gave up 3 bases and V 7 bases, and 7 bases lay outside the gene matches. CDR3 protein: CASIVSSGSYEQYF. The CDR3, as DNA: TGTGCCAGCATTGTCAGTAGCGGGAGCTACGAGCAGTACTTC.

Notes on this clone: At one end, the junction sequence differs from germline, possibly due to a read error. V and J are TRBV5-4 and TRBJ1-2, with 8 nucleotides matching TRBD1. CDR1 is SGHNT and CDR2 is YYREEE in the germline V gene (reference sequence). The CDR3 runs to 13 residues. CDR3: CASRRAGGSTIIF. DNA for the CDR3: TGTGCCAGCAGGCGGGCAGGGGGCTCTACCATAATCTTC.

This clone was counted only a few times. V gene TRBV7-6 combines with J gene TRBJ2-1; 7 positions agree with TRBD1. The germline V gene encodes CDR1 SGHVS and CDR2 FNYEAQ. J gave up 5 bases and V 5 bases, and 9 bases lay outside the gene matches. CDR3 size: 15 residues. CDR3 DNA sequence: TGTGCCAGCAGCATCTGGGCAGGGGGACACAATGAGCAGTTCTTC. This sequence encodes CASSIWAGGHNEQFF.

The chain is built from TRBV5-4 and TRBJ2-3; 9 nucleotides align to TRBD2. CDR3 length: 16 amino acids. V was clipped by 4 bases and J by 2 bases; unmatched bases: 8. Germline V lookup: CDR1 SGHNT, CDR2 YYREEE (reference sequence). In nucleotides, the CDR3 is TGTGCCAGCAGCCTCAGGACTAGCGTAACCACAGATACGCAGTATTTT. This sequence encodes CASSLRTSVTTDTQYF.

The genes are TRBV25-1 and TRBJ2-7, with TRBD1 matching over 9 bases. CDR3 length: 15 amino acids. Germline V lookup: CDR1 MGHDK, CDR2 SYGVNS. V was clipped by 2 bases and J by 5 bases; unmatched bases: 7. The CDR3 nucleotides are TGTGCCAGCAGTGAAGGCGGGACAGGGAGACACGAGCAGTACTTC. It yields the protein CASSEGGTGRHEQYF.

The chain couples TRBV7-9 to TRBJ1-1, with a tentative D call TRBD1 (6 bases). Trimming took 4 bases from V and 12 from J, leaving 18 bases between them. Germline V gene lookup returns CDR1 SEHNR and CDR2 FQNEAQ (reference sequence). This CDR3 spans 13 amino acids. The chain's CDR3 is CASSSLGQGRTFF. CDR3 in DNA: TGTGCCAGCAGCTCTTTGGGTCAGGGGAGAACTTTCTTT. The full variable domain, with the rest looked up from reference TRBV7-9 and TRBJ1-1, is DTGVSQNPRHKITKRGQNVTFRCDPISEHNRLYWYRQTLGQGPEFLTYFQNEAQLEKSRLLSDRFSAERPKGSFSTLEIQRTEQGDSAMYLCASSSLGQGRTFFGQGTRLTVV.

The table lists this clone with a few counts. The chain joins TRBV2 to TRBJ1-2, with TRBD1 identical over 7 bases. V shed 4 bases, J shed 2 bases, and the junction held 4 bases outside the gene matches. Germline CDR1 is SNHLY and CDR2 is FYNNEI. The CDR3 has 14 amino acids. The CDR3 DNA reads TGTGCCAGCAGTGTGGCAGGGGGGAACTATGGCTACACCTTC. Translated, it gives CASSVAGGNYGYTF. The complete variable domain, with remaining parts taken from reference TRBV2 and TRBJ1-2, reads EPEVTQTPSHQVTQMGQEVILRCVPISNHLYFYWYRQILGQKVEFLVSFYNNEISEKSEIFDDQFSVERPDGSNFTLKIRSTKLEDSAMYFCASSVAGGNYGYTFGSGTRLTVV.

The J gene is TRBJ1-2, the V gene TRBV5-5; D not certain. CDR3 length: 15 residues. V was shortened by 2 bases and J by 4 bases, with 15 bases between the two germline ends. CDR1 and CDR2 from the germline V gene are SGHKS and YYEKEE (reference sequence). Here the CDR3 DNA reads TGTGCCAGCAGCTTTGAGGGAAGGGTTGTCTATGGCTACACCTTC. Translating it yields CASSFEGRVVYGYTF.

The CDR3 region is CASSSGIEYQETQYF. As DNA, the CDR3 is TGTGCCAGTAGTTCGGGTATTGAGTACCAAGAGACCCAGTACTTC. The chain uses TRBV19 and TRBJ2-5; unclear D gene. In germline, CDR1 is LNHDA, CDR2 SQIVND (reference sequence). Trimming pared 5 bases from V and 0 bases from J, leaving 13 bases between. The CDR3 extends over 15 amino acids.

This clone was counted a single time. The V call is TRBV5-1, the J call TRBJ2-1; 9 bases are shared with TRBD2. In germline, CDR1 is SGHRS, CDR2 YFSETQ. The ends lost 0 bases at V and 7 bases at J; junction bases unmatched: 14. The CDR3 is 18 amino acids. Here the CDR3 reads CASSLASRAAGGYNEQFF. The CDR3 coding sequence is TGCGCCAGCAGCTTGGCCAGCCGCGCAGCGGGAGGCTATAATGAGCAGTTCTTC.

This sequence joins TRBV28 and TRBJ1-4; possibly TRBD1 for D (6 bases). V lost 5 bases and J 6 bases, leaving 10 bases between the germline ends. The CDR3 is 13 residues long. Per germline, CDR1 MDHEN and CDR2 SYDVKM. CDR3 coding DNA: TGTGCCAGCAGTCGGGGGGGCGATGAAAAACTGTTTTTT. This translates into CASSRGGDEKLFF. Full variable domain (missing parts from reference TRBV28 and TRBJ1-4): DVKVTQSSRYLVKRTGEKVFLECVQDMDHENMFWYRQDPGLGLRLIYFSYDVKMKEKGDIPEGYSVSREKKERFSLILESASTNQTSMYLCASSRGGDEKLFFGSGTQLSVL.

Written as DNA, the CDR3 is TGTGCCAGCAGCCCCAACGGACTAGCGGGAAGCAATGAGCAGTTCTTC. Its translation is CASSPNGLAGSNEQFF. This chain joins TRBV7-9 and TRBJ2-1; 12 positions match TRBD2. Unmatched junction bases numbered 8, after V lost 5 bases and J lost 6 bases. The length of the CDR3 is 16 residues. Per germline, CDR1 SEHNR and CDR2 FQNEAQ (reference sequence). Full variable domain (rest looked up from reference TRBV7-9 and TRBJ2-1): DTGVSQNPRHKITKRGQNVTFRCDPISEHNRLYWYRQTLGQGPEFLTYFQNEAQLEKSRLLSDRFSAERPKGSFSTLEIQRTEQGDSAMYLCASSPNGLAGSNEQFFGPGTRLTVL.

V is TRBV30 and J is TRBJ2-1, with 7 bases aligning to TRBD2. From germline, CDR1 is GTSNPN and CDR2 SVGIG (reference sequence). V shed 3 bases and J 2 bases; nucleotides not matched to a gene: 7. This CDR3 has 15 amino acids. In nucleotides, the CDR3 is TGTGCCTGGAGACCCCTGGCGGGAGCCTACAATGAGCAGTTCTTC. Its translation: CAWRPLAGAYNEQFF.

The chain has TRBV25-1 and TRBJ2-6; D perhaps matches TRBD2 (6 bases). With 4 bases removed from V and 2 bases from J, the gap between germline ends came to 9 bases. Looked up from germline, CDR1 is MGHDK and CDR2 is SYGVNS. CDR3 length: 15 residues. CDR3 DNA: TGTGCCAGCAGTGGCAGGGAGGCTGGGGCCAACGTCCTGACTTTC. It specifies CASSGREAGANVLTF.

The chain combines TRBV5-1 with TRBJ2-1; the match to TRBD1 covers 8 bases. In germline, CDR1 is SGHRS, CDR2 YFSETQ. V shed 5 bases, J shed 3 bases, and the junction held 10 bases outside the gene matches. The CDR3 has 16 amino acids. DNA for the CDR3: TGCGCCAGCAGTTCTGTCGTCGGACAGGGCTACAATGAGCAGTTCTTC. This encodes CASSSVVGQGYNEQFF. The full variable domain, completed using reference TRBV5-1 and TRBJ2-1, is KAGVTQTPRYLIKTRGQQVTLSCSPISGHRSVSWYQQTPGQGLQFLFEYFSETQRNKGNFPGRFSGRQFSNSRSEMNVSTLELGDSALYLCASSSVVGQGYNEQFFGPGTRLTVL.

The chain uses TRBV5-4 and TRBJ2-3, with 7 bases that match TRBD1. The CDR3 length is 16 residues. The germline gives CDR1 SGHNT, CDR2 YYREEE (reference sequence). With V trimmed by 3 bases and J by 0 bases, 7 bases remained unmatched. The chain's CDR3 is CASSSDRVRSTDTQYF. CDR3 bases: TGTGCCAGCAGCTCCGACAGGGTAAGGAGCACAGATACGCAGTATTTT.

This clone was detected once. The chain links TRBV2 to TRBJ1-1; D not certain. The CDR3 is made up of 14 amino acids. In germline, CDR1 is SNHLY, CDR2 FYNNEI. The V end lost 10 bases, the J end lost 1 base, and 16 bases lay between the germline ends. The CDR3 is CATHRREGNTEAFF. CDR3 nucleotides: TGTGCCACCCATCGTCGGGAAGGGAACACTGAAGCTTTCTTT.

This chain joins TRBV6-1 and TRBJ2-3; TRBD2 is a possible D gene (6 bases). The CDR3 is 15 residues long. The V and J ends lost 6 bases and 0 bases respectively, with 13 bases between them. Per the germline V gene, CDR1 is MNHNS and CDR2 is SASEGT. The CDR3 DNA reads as TGTGCCAGCAGGGGACTGACACTTAGCACAGATACGCAGTATTTT. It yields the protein CASRGLTLSTDTQYF.

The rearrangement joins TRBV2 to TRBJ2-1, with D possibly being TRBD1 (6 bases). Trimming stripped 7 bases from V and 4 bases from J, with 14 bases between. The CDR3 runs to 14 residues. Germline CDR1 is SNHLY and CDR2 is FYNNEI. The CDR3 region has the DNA TGTGCCAGCAATCCCCGACAGGTATACAATGAGCAGTTCTTC. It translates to CASNPRQVYNEQFF. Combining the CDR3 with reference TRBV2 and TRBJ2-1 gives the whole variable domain EPEVTQTPSHQVTQMGQEVILRCVPISNHLYFYWYRQILGQKVEFLVSFYNNEISEKSEIFDDQFSVERPDGSNFTLKIRSTKLEDSAMYFCASNPRQVYNEQFFGPGTRLTVL.

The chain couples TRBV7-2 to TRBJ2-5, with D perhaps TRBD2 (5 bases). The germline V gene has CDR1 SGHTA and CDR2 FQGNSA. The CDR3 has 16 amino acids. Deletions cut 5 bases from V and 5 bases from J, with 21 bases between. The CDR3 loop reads CASSPYGFGESETQYF. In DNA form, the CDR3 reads TGTGCCAGCAGCCCCTACGGGTTTGGGGAGTCGGAGACCCAGTACTTC.

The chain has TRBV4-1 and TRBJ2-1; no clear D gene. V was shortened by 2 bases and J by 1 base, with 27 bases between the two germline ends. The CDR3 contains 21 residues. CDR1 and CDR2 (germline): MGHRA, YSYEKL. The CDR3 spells CASSQPKVPSRGPGSYNEQFF. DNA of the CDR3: TGCGCCAGCAGCCAACCAAAAGTCCCCAGTCGAGGCCCTGGGTCCTACAATGAGCAGTTCTTC.

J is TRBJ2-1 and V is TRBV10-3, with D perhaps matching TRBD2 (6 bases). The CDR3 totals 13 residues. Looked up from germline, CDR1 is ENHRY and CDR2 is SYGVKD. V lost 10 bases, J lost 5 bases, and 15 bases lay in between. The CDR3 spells CATKGGENNEQFF. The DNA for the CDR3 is TGTGCCACCAAGGGCGGGGAAAACAATGAGCAGTTCTTC.

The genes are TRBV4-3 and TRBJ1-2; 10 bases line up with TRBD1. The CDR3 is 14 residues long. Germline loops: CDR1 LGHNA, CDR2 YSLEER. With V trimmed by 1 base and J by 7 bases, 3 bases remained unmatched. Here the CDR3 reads CASSQGDRGSGYTF. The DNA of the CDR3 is TGCGCCAGCAGCCAAGGGGACAGGGGATCTGGCTACACCTTC.

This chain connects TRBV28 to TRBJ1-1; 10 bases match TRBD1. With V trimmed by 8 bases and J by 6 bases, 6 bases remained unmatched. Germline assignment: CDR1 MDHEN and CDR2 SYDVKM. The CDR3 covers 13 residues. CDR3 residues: CASSDRGLSEAFF. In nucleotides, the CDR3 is TGTGCCAGCTCTGACAGGGGGCTTTCTGAAGCTTTCTTT.

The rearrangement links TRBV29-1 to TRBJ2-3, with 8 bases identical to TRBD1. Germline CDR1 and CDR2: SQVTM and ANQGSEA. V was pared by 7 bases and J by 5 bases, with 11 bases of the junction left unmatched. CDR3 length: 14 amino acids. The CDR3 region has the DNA TGCAGCGGAGCCCCGGGACAGGTGGGAGATACGCAGTATTTT. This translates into CSGAPGQVGDTQYF.